The 29 T cell receptor beta chains in this list originate from one sample, sequenced in a study of PD-1 blockade in classical Hodgkin lymphoma. Time point given: cycle 4 day 1 (C4D1), after more than 5 weeks of nivolumab. Patients all relapsed after autologous stem cell transplantation, and there was variation in brentuximab vedotin exposure. Clones were sequenced by immunoSEQ multiplex PCR, and TCRdb holds only the in-frame ones, with some missing. This sample has approximately 27,000 clones, with approximately 80% found just once. The material was peripheral blood mononuclear cells (PBMCs), obtained before the fourth cycle of nivolumab. All receptors come from a human donor with classical Hodgkin lymphoma.

The chain couples TRBV28 to TRBJ2-5, with 7 bases aligning to TRBD1. Germline V lookup: CDR1 MDHEN, CDR2 SYDVKM. Trimming removed 5 bases from V and 4 bases from J; junction bases left unmatched: 10. The CDR3 covers 15 residues. The CDR3 DNA is TGTGCCAGCAGTCCGGGGACAGCGTACGGAGAGACCCAGTACTTC. Its translation is CASSPGTAYGETQYF.

This clone was observed a handful of times. The chain couples TRBV5-1 to TRBJ1-1; no definite D call. The CDR3 loop spans 13 amino acids. Germline loops: CDR1 SGHRS, CDR2 YFSETQ. With 3 bases removed from V and 1 base from J, the gap between germline ends came to 7 bases. For the CDR3, the DNA is TGCGCCAGCAGCTGGACTACGAACACTGAAGCTTTCTTT. As protein: CASSWTTNTEAFF.

V is TRBV28 and J is TRBJ2-7; D call uncertain. Germline CDR1 is MDHEN and CDR2 is SYDVKM. The germline V and J ends were trimmed by 2 bases and 6 bases, with 11 bases remaining between them. The CDR3 totals 13 residues. CDR3 amino acids: CASSLTGSSEQYF. The DNA for the CDR3 is TGTGCCAGCAGTTTAACCGGGTCGAGCGAGCAGTACTTC. The variable domain in full, completed from reference TRBV28 and TRBJ2-7, reads DVKVTQSSRYLVKRTGEKVFLECVQDMDHENMFWYRQDPGLGLRLIYFSYDVKMKEKGDIPEGYSVSREKKERFSLILESASTNQTSMYLCASSLTGSSEQYFGPGTRLTVT.

This rearrangement joins TRBV27 to TRBJ1-1; the D gene is possibly TRBD1 (6 bases). In germline, CDR1 is MNHEY, CDR2 SMNVEV (reference sequence). The CDR3 sequence is 15 residues long. V was clipped by 5 bases and J by 1 base, with 14 bases between them. This CDR3 is CASSTRTGKNTEAFF. The DNA for the CDR3 is TGTGCCAGCAGTACTAGAACAGGGAAGAACACTGAAGCTTTCTTT.

This chain links TRBV6-1 with TRBJ2-3; D might be TRBD1 (5 bases). Trimming removed 2 bases from V and 2 bases from J, with 14 bases in between. CDR3 length: 16 amino acids. Per germline, CDR1 MNHNS and CDR2 SASEGT. CDR3 loop: CASSEWGRASTDTQYF. The DNA for the CDR3 is TGTGCCAGCAGTGAATGGGGCAGGGCCTCCACAGATACGCAGTATTTT.

The V and J genes are TRBV7-6 and TRBJ2-3, with D perhaps being TRBD1 or TRBD2 (5 bases each). V was trimmed by 1 base and J by 7 bases, leaving 15 bases between them. The V gene's germline CDR1 is SGHVS and CDR2 FNYEAQ. CDR3 length: 15 residues. The CDR3 DNA follows: TGTGCCAGCAGCTTAGTTGGGACCCCAGGCCATACGCAGTATTTT. Protein sequence: CASSLVGTPGHTQYF. Looking up the rest from reference TRBV7-6 and TRBJ2-3 gives the full variable domain: GAGVSQSPRYKVTKRGQDVALRCDPISGHVSLYWYRQALGQGPEFLTYFNYEAQQDKSGLPNDRFSAERPEGSISTLTIQRTEQRDSAMYRCASSLVGTPGHTQYFGPGTRLTVL.

The rearrangement joins TRBV7-9 to TRBJ2-1, with D possibly matching TRBD2 (5 bases). In germline, CDR1 is SEHNR, CDR2 FQNEAQ (reference sequence). The CDR3 loop spans 15 amino acids. V dropped 7 bases and J dropped 0 bases, with 13 bases sitting between them. This CDR3 reads CASTLRGSSYNEQFF. The CDR3 coding sequence is TGTGCCAGCACCCTACGGGGTTCCTCCTACAATGAGCAGTTCTTC.

The rearrangement joins TRBV5-1 to TRBJ1-2, with 7 positions matching TRBD1. There are 17 residues in the CDR3. CDR1 is SGHRS and CDR2 is YFSETQ in the germline V gene. J was trimmed by 3 bases and V by 0 bases; bases with no gene match: 11. CDR3 DNA sequence: TGCGCCAGCAGCTTGGAGGGGGCAGTGATTGGGGACTATGGCTACACCTTC. Translated, it gives CASSLEGAVIGDYGYTF.

The chain employs TRBV10-3 and TRBJ1-1; D is undetermined. The germline V gene encodes CDR1 ENHRY and CDR2 SYGVKD. With 5 bases removed from V and 8 bases from J, the gap between germline ends came to 9 bases. This CDR3 has 11 amino acids. CDR3 protein: CAISSGVEAFF. For the CDR3, the DNA is TGTGCCATCAGTTCAGGAGTGGAAGCTTTCTTT.

Only one count was recorded for this clone. The chain carries TRBV7-8 and TRBJ2-5; D not certain. The CDR3 is 14 amino acids. Trimming removed 0 bases at V and 2 bases at J, with 7 bases between. Germline lookup yields CDR1 SGHVS and CDR2 FQNEAQ. CDR3 protein: CASSLARPQETQYF. CDR3 DNA: TGTGCCAGCAGCTTAGCGCGCCCGCAAGAGACCCAGTACTTC.

This clone was seen only a few times. The chain recombines TRBV5-1 with TRBJ2-2; D is possibly TRBD2 (7 bases). This CDR3 is built from 14 residues. The germline V gene has CDR1 SGHRS and CDR2 YFSETQ. Deletions cut 0 bases from V and 9 bases from J, with 12 bases between. CDR3 in DNA: TGCGCCAGCAGCTTGGCGGGCGGGGGCCGGGAGCTGTTTTTT. This encodes CASSLAGGGRELFF.

V usage is TRBV5-1 and J usage is TRBJ2-3; tentatively, D is TRBD1 (6 bases). Germline V gene sequence: CDR1 SGHRS, CDR2 YFSETQ. With 3 bases removed from V and 3 bases from J, the gap between germline ends came to 14 bases. The CDR3 covers 15 residues. The CDR3 protein is CASSSSGESTDTQYF. Here the CDR3 DNA reads TGCGCCAGCAGCTCGTCAGGGGAAAGTACAGATACGCAGTATTTT.

This sequence joins TRBV5-6 and TRBJ2-7; 7 bases line up with TRBD2. The length of the CDR3 is 17 residues. Losses at the gene ends were 4 bases for V and 3 bases for J; bases not matched to a gene: 16. Germline values: CDR1 SGHDT, CDR2 YYEEEE. The CDR3 loop reads CASSGRDLTAVHYEQYF. As DNA, the CDR3 is TGTGCCAGCAGCGGGAGGGACCTGACAGCTGTCCACTACGAGCAGTACTTC.

This rearrangement joins TRBV7-8 to TRBJ1-2, with D unresolved. CDR1 and CDR2 (germline): SGHVS, FQNEAQ. The CDR3 sequence is 15 residues long. The ends were cut back, 5 bases at V and 4 bases at J, with 17 bases in the middle. Here the CDR3 reads CASSENTRKTYGYTF. In DNA form, the CDR3 reads TGTGCCAGCAGCGAAAATACCCGAAAGACCTATGGCTACACCTTC. Full variable domain (remainder filled in from reference TRBV7-8 and TRBJ1-2): GAGVSQSPRYKVAKRGQDVALRCDPISGHVSLFWYQQALGQGPEFLTYFQNEAQLDKSGLPSDRFFAERPEGSVSTLKIQRTQQEDSAVYLCASSENTRKTYGYTFGSGTRLTVV.

V usage is TRBV18 and J usage is TRBJ2-3; 13 bases are a match to TRBD2. Unmatched junction bases numbered 7, after V lost 6 bases and J lost 1 base. The CDR3 has 17 amino acids. CDR1 and CDR2 from the germline V gene are KGHSH and LQKENI. In DNA form, the CDR3 reads TGTGCCAGCTCCGAGACTAGCGGGGGGCGCGGCACAGATACGCAGTATTTT. Amino acids: CASSETSGGRGTDTQYF.

The chain couples TRBV5-1 to TRBJ2-1, with D perhaps matching TRBD1 (5 bases). The germline CDR1 and CDR2 sequences are SGHRS and YFSETQ. V lost 4 bases and J lost 6, with 17 bases in between. There are 15 residues in the CDR3. The CDR3 DNA reads TGCGCCAGCAGCCCCACGAGCAGGGATGGCAATGAGCAGTTCTTC. It encodes CASSPTSRDGNEQFF.

The chain employs TRBV4-1 and TRBJ1-6; tentatively, D is TRBD1 (6 bases). This CDR3 is built from 17 residues. With 0 bases removed from V and 7 bases from J, the gap between germline ends came to 16 bases. Germline V gene data show CDR1 as MGHRA and CDR2 as YSYEKL. The CDR3 DNA sequence: TGCGCCAGCAGCCAAGACGCGGCAGGGGCCCAAAATTCACCCCTCCACTTT. Translation: CASSQDAAGAQNSPLHF.

The V and J genes are TRBV19 and TRBJ2-3; no clear D gene. Germline V gives CDR1 LNHDA, CDR2 SQIVND (reference sequence). V lost 5 bases to trimming and J lost 2 bases, with 5 bases between them. The CDR3 sequence is 12 residues long. CDR3 in DNA: TGTGCCAGTAGTGATTTCACAGATACGCAGTATTTT. This encodes CASSDFTDTQYF.

Judged by abundance, this clone is medium-sized. This CDR3 is CASSLGETSGVLYNEQFF. Written as DNA, the CDR3 is TGTGCCAGCAGCTTAGGGGAGACTAGCGGGGTCCTCTACAATGAGCAGTTCTTC. The chain is built from TRBV7-6 and TRBJ2-1, with 11 bases lining up with TRBD2. CDR1 is SGHVS and CDR2 is FNYEAQ in the germline V gene. The CDR3 covers 18 residues. V lost 1 base to trimming and J lost 3 bases; unmatched junction nucleotides: 8. Full variable domain (remainder filled in from reference TRBV7-6 and TRBJ2-1): GAGVSQSPRYKVTKRGQDVALRCDPISGHVSLYWYRQALGQGPEFLTYFNYEAQQDKSGLPNDRFSAERPEGSISTLTIQRTEQRDSAMYRCASSLGETSGVLYNEQFFGPGTRLTVL.

The chain links TRBV11-3 to TRBJ2-7; 8 bases are shared with TRBD1. J was trimmed by 6 bases and V by 1 base; bases with no gene match: 5. In germline, CDR1 is SGHNT, CDR2 YENEEA. The CDR3 extends over 14 amino acids. CDR3: CASSLGDRFGEQYF. CDR3 nucleotide sequence: TGTGCCAGCAGCTTAGGGGACAGGTTTGGCGAGCAGTACTTC.

CDR3 nucleotides: TGTGCCAGCAGCCAAGTATCGGAGACCCAGTACTTC. It yields the protein CASSQVSETQYF. The chain joins TRBV5-4 to TRBJ2-5; D is unresolved. CDR3 length: 12 amino acids. From germline, CDR1 is SGHNT and CDR2 YYREEE (reference sequence). Trimming cost V 4 bases and J 5 bases, with 9 bases left between them.

The rearrangement joins TRBV14 to TRBJ1-6; 7 bases line up with TRBD1. The length of the CDR3 is 13 residues. Germline assignment: CDR1 SGHDN and CDR2 FVKESK. Trimming at V came to 6 bases and at J to 10 bases, leaving 6 bases not matched to a gene. CDR3: CASRGGRASPLHF. For the CDR3, the DNA is TGTGCCAGCAGAGGGGGCAGGGCCTCACCCCTCCACTTT.

The chain links TRBV12-5 to TRBJ2-3; no firm D call. V dropped 5 bases and J dropped 4 bases, with 7 bases sitting between them. Germline V gene sequence: CDR1 LGHNT, CDR2 FRNRAP. CDR3 length: 12 amino acids. CDR3 nucleotide sequence: TGTGCTAGTGGTCCAGCCCCAGATACGCAGTATTTT. Translated: CASGPAPDTQYF.

This clone showed up just once. This chain uses TRBV6-5 with TRBJ2-6; D unresolved. Trimming pared 3 bases from V and 4 bases from J, leaving 10 bases between. The CDR3 runs 15 residues. CDR1 is MNHEY, CDR2 SVGAGI, per germline. This CDR3 is CASSYSGEGANVLTF. DNA for the CDR3: TGTGCCAGCAGTTATTCCGGAGAGGGGGCCAACGTCCTGACTTTC.

The chain recombines TRBV6-4 with TRBJ2-3; 8 bases agree with TRBD2. CDR1 and CDR2 from the germline V gene are MRHNA and SNTAGT. The CDR3 contains 16 residues. The ends lost 2 bases at V and 1 base at J; junction bases unmatched: 5. DNA for the CDR3: TGTGCCAGCAGTGACACTGCGGGGGGTGGCACAGATACGCAGTATTTT. It is translated as CASSDTAGGGTDTQYF.

The V and J genes are TRBV5-5 and TRBJ2-3, with a tentative D call TRBD1 (5 bases). The CDR3 loop spans 14 amino acids. V was clipped by 0 bases and J by 6 bases, with 11 bases between them. Germline V lookup: CDR1 SGHKS, CDR2 YYEKEE (reference sequence). The CDR3 DNA follows: TGTGCCAGCAGCTTGGAATGGGGCGCGGATACGCAGTATTTT. Protein product: CASSLEWGADTQYF.

The chain uses TRBV6-4 and TRBJ2-1; tentative D call: TRBD2 (5 bases). CDR1 MRHNA and CDR2 SNTAGT come from the germline V gene. The CDR3 extends over 14 amino acids. V was clipped by 2 bases and J by 0 bases, with 5 bases between them. CDR3: CASSDGSSYNEQFF. As DNA, the CDR3 is TGTGCCAGCAGTGACGGGAGCTCCTACAATGAGCAGTTCTTC.

The chain recombines TRBV7-8 with TRBJ2-7; D ambiguous. This CDR3 contains 13 residues. V dropped 6 bases and J dropped 3 bases, with 12 bases sitting between them. Germline lookup yields CDR1 SGHVS and CDR2 FQNEAQ. The CDR3 DNA reads TGTGCCAGCAGACCTAGATGGAGCTACGAGCAGTACTTC. Translation gives CASRPRWSYEQYF.

The gene calls are TRBV11-2 and TRBJ1-3; the D gene is possibly TRBD1 (5 bases). The CDR3 has 14 amino acids. V lost 3 bases and J lost 4, with 10 bases in between. Germline CDR1 is SGHAT and CDR2 is FQNNGV. The chain's CDR3 is CASSLFREGNTIYF. CDR3 DNA: TGTGCCAGCAGCTTGTTCAGGGAGGGAAACACCATATATTTT.